These 17 T cell receptor beta chains were all obtained from the same sample, sequenced in a study of CD4 T cells in relation to SARS-CoV-2 and coronaviruses. Method: immunoSEQ multiplex PCR; TCRdb's copy keeps in-frame clones and lacks some. The top ten hold around 12% of the sample, which has more than 25,000 clones, 60% to 80% seen once. Before the COVID-19 pandemic, during about 2011-2019, CD4+ T cells were taken from unexposed donors. After around nine days of culture, CD4+ T cells were isolated. No antigen has been assigned to these receptors. Source material: CD4+ T cells from PBMCs, cultured in vitro. All receptors come from a human donor in good health.

V usage is TRBV29-1 and J usage is TRBJ2-5, with 14 bases aligning to TRBD2. Germline CDR1 and CDR2: SQVTM and ANQGSEA. CDR3 length equals 13 residues. V lost 7 bases and J lost 5; bases outside the gene matches: 3. CDR3 in amino acids: CSAGTSGSETQYF. The CDR3 bases are TGCAGCGCCGGGACTAGCGGGAGCGAGACCCAGTACTTC.

The V call is TRBV7-9, the J call TRBJ2-3, with 7 bases that match TRBD2. The junction had 9 bases not matched to a gene; V was cut back by 10 bases and J by 2 bases. This CDR3 is 14 amino acids long. Germline V CDR1 and CDR2: SEHNR, FQNEAQ (reference sequence). The CDR3 spells CATTGTTNTDTQYF. Written as DNA, the CDR3 is TGTGCCACCACCGGGACTACGAACACAGATACGCAGTATTTT.

This clone was detected a few times. The chain uses TRBV11-2 and TRBJ1-6, with D possibly being TRBD1 (5 bases). The length of the CDR3 is 15 residues. CDR1 and CDR2 from the germline V gene are SGHAT and FQNNGV. Trimming removed 0 bases at V and 10 bases at J, with 13 bases between. The CDR3 nucleotides are TGTGCCAGCAGCTTAGATCCCCTTGGGGGGTCACCCCTCCACTTT. It yields the protein CASSLDPLGGSPLHF.

The chain employs TRBV5-5 and TRBJ2-5, with D perhaps TRBD1 (5 bases). CDR3 size: 16 residues. V shed 4 bases and J shed 0 bases, with 16 bases lying between them. Looked up from germline, CDR1 is SGHKS and CDR2 is YYEKEE (reference sequence). The CDR3 here is CASSPGQGLYQETQYF. CDR3 bases: TGTGCCAGCAGCCCTGGACAAGGCCTTTACCAAGAGACCCAGTACTTC. The full variable domain, in which reference TRBV5-5 and TRBJ2-5 provide the parts outside the CDR3, is DAGVTQSPTHLIKTRGQQVTLRCSPISGHKSVSWYQQVLGQGPQFIFQYYEKEERGRGNFPDRFSARQFPNYSSELNVNALLLGDSALYLCASSPGQGLYQETQYFGPGTRLLVL.

The chain couples TRBV5-4 to TRBJ2-5; TRBD1 might be the D (5 bases). Germline values: CDR1 SGHNT, CDR2 YYREEE (reference sequence). Trimming shortened V by 3 bases and J by 4 bases, and 10 bases separated the two germline ends. The CDR3 is 13 amino acids. CDR3 in amino acids: CASSSSGAETQYF. CDR3 coding DNA: TGTGCCAGCAGCTCCTCTGGGGCAGAGACCCAGTACTTC. Full variable domain (outside the CDR3, taken from reference TRBV5-4 and TRBJ2-5): ETGVTQSPTHLIKTRGQQVTLRCSSQSGHNTVSWYQQALGQGPQFIFQYYREEENGRGNFPPRFSGLQFPNYSSELNVNALELDDSALYLCASSSSGAETQYFGPGTRLLVL.

The chain recombines TRBV6-4 with TRBJ1-1; D uncertain. The germline V gene encodes CDR1 MRHNA and CDR2 SNTAGT. This CDR3 region has 13 residues. V lost 3 bases, J lost 7 bases, and 12 bases lay in between. CDR3: CASSEYADIEAFF. The DNA of the CDR3 is TGTGCCAGCAGTGAATATGCAGACATTGAAGCTTTCTTT.

CDR3 amino acids: CASSQAGSTRGYTF. The CDR3 DNA follows: TGTGCCAGCAGCCAAGCGGGCTCAACGAGGGGCTACACCTTC. The rearrangement links TRBV14 to TRBJ1-2; D gene ambiguous. Germline V gene sequence: CDR1 SGHDN, CDR2 FVKESK. V was cut by 1 base and J by 8 bases, with 14 bases left in between. The CDR3 runs 14 residues. The whole variable domain, remainder taken from reference TRBV14 and TRBJ1-2, is EAGVTQFPSHSVIEKGQTVTLRCDPISGHDNLYWYRRVMGKEIKFLLHFVKESKQDESGMPNNRFLAERTGGTYSTLKVQPAELEDSGVYFCASSQAGSTRGYTFGSGTRLTVV.

This chain links TRBV10-1 with TRBJ2-3, with 7 bases aligning to TRBD2. The CDR3 sequence is 15 residues long. The trim removed 7 bases at V and 2 bases at J, leaving 9 bases unmatched. Germline V gives CDR1 WNHNN, CDR2 SYGVQD (reference sequence). CDR3 in amino acids: CASTWREGNTDTQYF. CDR3 in DNA: TGCGCCAGCACTTGGAGGGAGGGGAACACAGATACGCAGTATTTT.

This clone showed up just a few times. The rearrangement uses TRBV30 and TRBJ1-5; a weak D match, TRBD1 (5 bases). Germline-derived CDR1 and CDR2 are GTSNPN and SVGIG (reference sequence). Trimming stripped 5 bases from V and 2 bases from J, with 13 bases between. The CDR3 loop spans 14 amino acids. CDR3 in DNA: TGTGCCTGGTCGGGCAGGGTCGGCAATCAGCCCCAGCATTTT. Its translation is CAWSGRVGNQPQHF.

This clone was counted a few times. V usage is TRBV19 and J usage is TRBJ1-2; 7 nucleotides line up with TRBD1. There are 14 residues in the CDR3. Trimming took 1 base from V and 4 from J; bases not matched to a gene: 3. From germline, CDR1 is LNHDA and CDR2 SQIVND (reference sequence). CDR3 loop: CASSIARGAYGYTF. The CDR3 DNA reads as TGTGCCAGTAGTATAGCCAGGGGGGCCTATGGCTACACCTTC.

This clone has just a few counts. This chain connects TRBV10-1 to TRBJ2-5; 7 positions agree with TRBD2. The germline gives CDR1 WNHNN, CDR2 SYGVQD (reference sequence). V was pared by 2 bases and J by 5 bases, with 8 bases of the junction left unmatched. The CDR3 covers 15 residues. CDR3 sequence: CASSEGPAGKETQYF. The CDR3 DNA reads as TGCGCCAGCAGTGAGGGTCCAGCGGGGAAGGAGACCCAGTACTTC.

This clone is labeled medium-sized. The chain joins TRBV5-1 to TRBJ2-1; D remains unclear. Trimming took 0 bases from V and 1 from J, leaving 11 bases between them. The V gene's germline CDR1 is SGHRS and CDR2 YFSETQ. CDR3 size: 16 residues. The CDR3 DNA sequence: TGCGCCAGCAGCTTGGAGGCAGCAAATTCCTACAATGAGCAGTTCTTC. Protein: CASSLEAANSYNEQFF.

The V gene is TRBV19, the J gene TRBJ1-6; 7 nucleotides match TRBD1. V shed 5 bases and J 6 bases; nucleotides not matched to a gene: 4. CDR1 is LNHDA, CDR2 SQIVND, per germline (reference sequence). CDR3 length: 14 amino acids. The CDR3 region is CASSLQGVNSPLHF. The CDR3 nucleotides are TGTGCCAGTAGTTTGCAGGGGGTTAATTCACCCCTCCACTTT.

This clone was detected only a few times. This sequence joins TRBV20-1 and TRBJ2-1, with TRBD2 matching 9 bases. Losses at the gene ends were 3 bases for V and 8 bases for J; bases not matched to a gene: 8. CDR1 and CDR2 from the germline V gene are DFQATT and SNEGSKA (reference sequence). The CDR3 consists of 14 residues. CDR3 nucleotides: TGCAGTGCTAGTCGGGGCGGGGGGGCCGATGAGCAGTTCTTC. As protein: CSASRGGGADEQFF.

The rearrangement joins TRBV7-2 to TRBJ2-2; weak D call: TRBD2 (6 bases). CDR1 is SGHTA and CDR2 is FQGNSA in the germline V gene. The CDR3 spans 17 residues. Trimming left V 4 bases short and J 1 base short, with 16 bases between. The CDR3 loop reads CASSSDSGTLNTGELFF. The CDR3 nucleotides are TGTGCCAGCAGCTCAGACAGTGGGACTTTGAACACCGGGGAGCTGTTTTTT.

The V gene is TRBV15, the J gene TRBJ2-7; 7 nucleotides match TRBD1. Per the germline V gene, CDR1 is LNHNV and CDR2 is YYDKDF (reference sequence). The CDR3 is 15 residues long. Germline trimming cut 2 bases from V and 2 bases from J; bases unmatched to any gene: 6. In DNA, the CDR3 is TGTGCCACCAGCAGACAAAGACAGGGTACCTACGAGCAGTACTTC. Translated: CATSRQRQGTYEQYF.

The V and J genes are TRBV12-3 or TRBV12-4 and TRBJ1-4; 9 bases line up with TRBD1. The junction had 5 bases not matched to a gene; V was cut back by 7 bases and J by 8 bases. This CDR3 is 13 amino acids long. In DNA, the CDR3 is TGTGCCAGCACCGGGACAGGGCAGGAAAAACTGTTTTTT. This encodes CASTGTGQEKLFF.